The clone carrying this T cell receptor (beta chain) was detected only once. V shed 6 bases and J shed 8 bases, with 7 bases lying between them. The CDR3 is made up of 11 amino acids. The V gene's germline CDR1 is MNHEY and CDR2 SVGAGI. This sample stems from a study of cytomegalovirus exposure and HLA in healthy donors. Clones were sequenced by immunoSEQ multiplex PCR, and TCRdb holds only the in-frame ones, with some missing. The table lists under 200,000 clones, under 95% of them singletons. The material sequenced was PBMCs. The receptor was isolated from a woman under 30 in good health and CMV-seropositive. The rearrangement joins TRBV6-5 to TRBJ2-2; no firm D call. CDR3 sequence: CASRNWGELFF. Here the CDR3 DNA reads TGTGCCAGCAGAAACTGGGGGGAGCTGTTTTTT.